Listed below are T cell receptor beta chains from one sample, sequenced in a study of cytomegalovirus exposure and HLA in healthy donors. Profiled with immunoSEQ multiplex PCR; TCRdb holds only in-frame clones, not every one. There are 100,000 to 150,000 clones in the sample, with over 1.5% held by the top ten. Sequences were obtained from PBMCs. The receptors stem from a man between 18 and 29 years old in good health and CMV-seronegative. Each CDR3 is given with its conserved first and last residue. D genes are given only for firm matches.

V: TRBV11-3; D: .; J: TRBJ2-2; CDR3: CASSRGWEYLSGELFF; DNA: TGTGCCAGCAGCCGAGGGTGGGAGTATTTGTCCGGGGAGCTGTTTTTT
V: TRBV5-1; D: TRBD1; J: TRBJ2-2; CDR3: CASSLAQSGQGERELFF; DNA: TGCGCCAGCAGCTTGGCCCAGAGTGGCCAGGGGGAGAGGGAGCTGTTTTTT
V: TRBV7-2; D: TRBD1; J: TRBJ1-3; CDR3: CASSGHRDSSGNTIYF; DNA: TGTGCCAGCAGCGGACACCGGGACAGCTCTGGAAACACCATATATTTT
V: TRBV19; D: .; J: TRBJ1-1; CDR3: CASSMAAYSNTEAFF; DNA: TGTGCCAGTAGTATGGCTGCGTATAGCAACACTGAAGCTTTCTTT
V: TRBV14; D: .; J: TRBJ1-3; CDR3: CASRARDSGNTIYF; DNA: TGTGCCAGCAGGGCGAGGGACTCTGGAAACACCATATATTTT
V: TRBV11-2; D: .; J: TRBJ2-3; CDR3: CASSLQGGGAYTDTQYF; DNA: TGTGCCAGCAGCTTACAAGGGGGCGGGGCGTACACAGATACGCAGTATTTT
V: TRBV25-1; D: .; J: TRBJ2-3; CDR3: CASGVGGTDTQYF; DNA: TGTGCCAGCGGGGTAGGGGGCACAGATACGCAGTATTTT
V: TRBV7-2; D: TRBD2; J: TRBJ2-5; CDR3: CASSLGLAGRAKTQYF; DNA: TGTGCCAGCAGCTTAGGACTAGCGGGGCGGGCGAAGACCCAGTACTTC
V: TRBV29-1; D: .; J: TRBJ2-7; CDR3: CSVDDSHEQYF; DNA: TGCAGCGTGGACGACAGTCACGAGCAGTACTTC
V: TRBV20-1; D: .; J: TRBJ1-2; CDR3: CSARVQYGYTF; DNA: TGCAGTGCTAGAGTTCAGTATGGCTACACCTTC
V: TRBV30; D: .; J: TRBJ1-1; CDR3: CAWRGGAEAFF; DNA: TGTGCCTGGAGAGGCGGGGCTGAAGCTTTCTTT
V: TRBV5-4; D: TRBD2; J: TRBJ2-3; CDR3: CASSSTSSSTDTQYF; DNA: TGTGCCAGCAGCTCGACTAGCTCTAGCACAGATACGCAGTATTTT
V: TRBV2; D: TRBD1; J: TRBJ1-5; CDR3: CASRTTGEQPQHF; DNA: TGTGCCAGCAGGACGACAGGGGAACAGCCCCAGCATTTT
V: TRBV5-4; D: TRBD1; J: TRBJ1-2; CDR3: CASSLDPQGESGYTF; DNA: TGCGCCAGCAGCTTGGATCCGCAGGGGGAAAGTGGCTACACCTTC
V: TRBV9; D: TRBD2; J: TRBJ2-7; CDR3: CASSVTSGASYEQYF; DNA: TGTGCCAGCAGCGTGACTAGCGGAGCCTCCTACGAGCAGTACTTC
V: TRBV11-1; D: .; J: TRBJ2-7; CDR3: CASSFGIFYEQYF; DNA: TGTGCCAGCAGCTTCGGGATCTTCTACGAGCAGTACTTC
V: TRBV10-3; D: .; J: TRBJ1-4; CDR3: CAISESRAATNEKLFF; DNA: TGTGCCATCAGTGAGTCGCGGGCGGCAACTAATGAAAAACTGTTTTTT
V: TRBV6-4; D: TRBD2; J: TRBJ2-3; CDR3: CASSDSSGGADTQYF; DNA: TGTGCCAGCAGTGACTCTAGCGGGGGGGCAGATACGCAGTATTTT
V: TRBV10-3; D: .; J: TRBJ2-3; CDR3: CAIRRGPYKSTDTQYF; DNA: TGTGCCATCAGGCGGGGGCCATACAAGAGCACAGATACGCAGTATTTT
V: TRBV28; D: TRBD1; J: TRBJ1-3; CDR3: CASSPWDRAGNTIYF; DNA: TGTGCCAGCAGTCCTTGGGACAGGGCTGGAAACACCATATATTTT
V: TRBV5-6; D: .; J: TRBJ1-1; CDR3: CASSLAGGAGAEAFF; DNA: TGTGCCAGCAGCTTGGCCGGGGGGGCGGGCGCTGAAGCTTTCTTT
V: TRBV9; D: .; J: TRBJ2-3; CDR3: CASSVGEQDYTDTQYF; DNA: TGTGCCAGCAGCGTAGGCGAACAGGACTACACAGATACGCAGTATTTT
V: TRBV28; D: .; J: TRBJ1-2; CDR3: CASSLGSYGYTF; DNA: TGTGCCAGCAGTCTAGGGAGCTATGGCTACACCTTC
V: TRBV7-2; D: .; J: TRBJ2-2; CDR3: CASSLYMGELFF; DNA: TGTGCCAGCAGCTTATATATGGGGGAGCTGTTTTTT
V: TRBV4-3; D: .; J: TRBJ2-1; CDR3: CASRGAGNEQFF; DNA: TGCGCCAGCAGGGGGGCCGGCAATGAGCAGTTCTTC
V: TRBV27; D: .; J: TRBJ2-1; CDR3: CASSLSWWGRIVNEQFF; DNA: TGTGCCAGCAGTTTATCGTGGTGGGGCAGGATTGTTAATGAGCAGTTCTTC
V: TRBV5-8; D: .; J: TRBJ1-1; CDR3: CASSFGRSIGTFF; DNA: TGTGCCAGCAGTTTTGGACGGTCGATCGGGACTTTCTTT
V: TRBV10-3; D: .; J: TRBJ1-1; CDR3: CAIGGNDRKSTEAFF; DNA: TGTGCCATCGGGGGGAACGACCGCAAAAGCACTGAAGCTTTCTTT
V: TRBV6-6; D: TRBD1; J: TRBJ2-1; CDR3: CASSDRGNEQFF; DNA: TGTGCCAGCAGTGACAGGGGAAACGAGCAGTTCTTC
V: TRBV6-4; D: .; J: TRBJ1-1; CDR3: CASSQQENTEAFF; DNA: TGTGCCAGCAGTCAACAGGAAAACACTGAAGCTTTCTTT
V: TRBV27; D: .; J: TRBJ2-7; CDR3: CASSLDPGGSPTEQYF; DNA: TGTGCCAGCAGTTTAGACCCCGGGGGATCTCCTACGGAGCAGTACTTC
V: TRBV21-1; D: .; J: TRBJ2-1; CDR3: CASSLRQGIRAYNEQFF; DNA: TGTGCCAGCAGCCTGCGACAGGGGATACGAGCCTACAATGAGCAGTTCTTC
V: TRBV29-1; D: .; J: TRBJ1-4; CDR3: CSVHFDSPTNEKLFF; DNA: TGCAGCGTTCACTTCGACAGCCCAACTAATGAAAAACTGTTTTTT
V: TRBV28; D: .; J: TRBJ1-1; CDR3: CALRGPRAEAFF; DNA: TGTGCCCTAAGGGGCCCTCGGGCTGAAGCTTTCTTT
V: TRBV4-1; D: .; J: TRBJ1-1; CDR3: CASSTGTNTEAFF; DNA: TGCGCCAGCAGCACCGGGACTAACACTGAAGCTTTCTTT
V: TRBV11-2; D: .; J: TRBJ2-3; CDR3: CASSLGRASDTQYF; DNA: TGTGCCAGCAGCTTAGGCAGGGCGTCAGATACGCAGTATTTT
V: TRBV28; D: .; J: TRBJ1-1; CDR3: CASGPGGGTEAFF; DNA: TGTGCCAGCGGCCCCGGCGGCGGTACTGAAGCTTTCTTT
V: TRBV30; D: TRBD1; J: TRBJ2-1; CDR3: CASEQGASYNEQFF; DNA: TGTGCCTCTGAACAGGGGGCCTCCTACAATGAGCAGTTCTTC
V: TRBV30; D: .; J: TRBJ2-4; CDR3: CAWSVSRGLNIQYF; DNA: TGTGCCTGGAGTGTATCTAGAGGATTAAACATTCAGTACTTC
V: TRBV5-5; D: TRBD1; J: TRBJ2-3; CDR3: CASSGGTGRADTQYF; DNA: TGTGCCAGCAGTGGGGGGACAGGGAGAGCAGATACGCAGTATTTT
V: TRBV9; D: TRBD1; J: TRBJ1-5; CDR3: CASSVGAGGYNQPQHF; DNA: TGTGCCAGCAGCGTAGGGGCAGGGGGGTACAATCAGCCCCAGCATTTT
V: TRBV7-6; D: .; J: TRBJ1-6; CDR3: CASSSESSYNSPLHF; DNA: TGTGCCAGCAGCTCCGAGAGCTCCTATAATTCACCCCTCCACTTT
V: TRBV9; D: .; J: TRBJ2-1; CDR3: CASSVQRNEQFF; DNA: TGTGCCAGCAGCGTTCAGAGGAATGAGCAGTTCTTC
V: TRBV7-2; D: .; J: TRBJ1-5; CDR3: CASSFAVSNQPQHF; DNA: TGTGCCAGCAGCTTCGCAGTTAGCAATCAGCCCCAGCATTTT